This entry concerns a single TCR beta chain. Antigen: not known. CDR1 and CDR2 (germline): MDHEN, SYDVKM. Trimming cost V 6 bases and J 3 bases, with 9 bases left between them. The CDR3 has 12 residues. Researchers ran the PCR with 60 Vbeta and 13 Jbeta primers. Clones were read by immunoSEQ multiplex PCR, and TCRdb kept only the in-frame ones, dropping some. The top ten clones hold about 1.8% of a sample with about 98,000 clones, 74% of them seen once. The sample comes from a study of cytomegalovirus exposure and HLA in healthy donors. Study-wide points: The HLA-A and HLA-B alleles of most subjects were reportedly predicted accurately from TCR beta sequences. A later analysis reportedly identified an Asian-associated ancestry cluster as carrying fewer N-insertions than the approximately 620-donor mean. Specificity for CMV antigens was confirmed in vitro for three of the CMV-associated chains.

The receptor was isolated from a male donor in good health and CMV-seronegative. The sample was PBMCs. This rearrangement joins TRBV28 to TRBJ2-7, with unresolved D. The CDR3 loop reads CASSTSGYEQYF. For the CDR3, the DNA is TGTGCCAGCAGCACATCAGGCTACGAGCAGTACTTC.